A single sample is the source of the 13 T cell receptor beta chains below, sequenced in a study of cytotoxic CD8 clonotypes in ibrutinib-treated CLL. Clones were read by immunoSEQ multiplex PCR, and TCRdb kept only the in-frame ones, dropping some. Here the sample spans 250,000 to 350,000 clones, roughly three quarters being singletons. Specimen: PBMCs, collected at disease progression, from a patient treated with ibrutinib. The source is a human donor with chronic lymphocytic leukemia.

The rearrangement uses TRBV6-1 and TRBJ1-1, with TRBD1 as a possible D gene (6 bases). V was clipped by 3 bases and J by 5 bases, with 10 bases between them. The germline gives CDR1 MNHNS, CDR2 SASEGT. CDR3 length equals 13 residues. The CDR3 DNA reads as TGTGCCAGCAGTGATCGGGGGCGGACTGAAGCTTTCTTT. It codes for CASSDRGRTEAFF.

The chain uses TRBV28 and TRBJ2-3; D perhaps matches TRBD2 (6 bases). Trimming left V 7 bases short and J 1 base short, with 9 bases between. The germline gives CDR1 MDHEN, CDR2 SYDVKM. This CDR3 contains 13 residues. The CDR3 loop is CASTPSGTDTQYF. DNA for the CDR3: TGTGCCAGCACCCCTAGCGGCACAGATACGCAGTATTTT. The full variable domain, completed using reference TRBV28 and TRBJ2-3, is DVKVTQSSRYLVKRTGEKVFLECVQDMDHENMFWYRQDPGLGLRLIYFSYDVKMKEKGDIPEGYSVSREKKERFSLILESASTNQTSMYLCASTPSGTDTQYFGPGTRLTVL.

The chain recombines TRBV6-4 with TRBJ1-1; D is unclear. Trimming pared 3 bases from V and 4 bases from J, leaving 9 bases between. The CDR3 is 13 residues long. Germline CDR1 MRHNA, CDR2 SNTAGT. CDR3 region: CASSEQAGTEAFF. In DNA form, the CDR3 reads TGTGCCAGCAGTGAGCAGGCCGGCACTGAAGCTTTCTTT.

V usage is TRBV6-5 and J usage is TRBJ2-1; tentative D call: TRBD2 (5 bases). With 3 bases removed from V and 7 bases from J, the gap between germline ends came to 13 bases. The CDR3 is 14 amino acids. CDR1 MNHEY and CDR2 SVGAGI come from the germline V gene. This CDR3 reads CASSYNDGSNEQFF. The CDR3 DNA reads TGTGCCAGCAGTTATAATGATGGGAGTAATGAGCAGTTCTTC.

V and J are TRBV4-1 and TRBJ1-6, with D unclear. CDR1 is MGHRA, CDR2 YSYEKL, per germline. The length of the CDR3 is 15 residues. Trimming left V 1 base short and J 4 bases short, with 8 bases between. The CDR3 region has the DNA TGCGCCAGCAGCCAAGGTCCGCGGTATAATTCACCCCTCCACTTT. Translating it yields CASSQGPRYNSPLHF.

This clone has a single count. This rearrangement joins TRBV5-4 to TRBJ1-2; D call uncertain. This CDR3 comprises 15 residues. Trimming pared 0 bases from V and 2 bases from J, leaving 11 bases between. The germline V gene encodes CDR1 SGHNT and CDR2 YYREEE (reference sequence). This chain's CDR3 is CASSLVVGENYGYTF. The DNA of the CDR3 is TGTGCCAGCAGCTTGGTGGTCGGGGAGAACTATGGCTACACCTTC.

The chain uses TRBV5-1 and TRBJ1-3; D ambiguous. The CDR3 is 12 amino acids. V was pared by 4 bases and J by 8 bases, with 10 bases between. The germline V gene has CDR1 SGHRS and CDR2 YFSETQ. CDR3 sequence (DNA): TGCGCCAGCAGCCTCCCAGGAGACACCATATATTTT. Its protein is CASSLPGDTIYF.

The chain recombines TRBV28 with TRBJ1-2, with 8 bases lining up with TRBD1. V was pared by 6 bases and J by 8 bases, with 11 bases of the junction left unmatched. Looked up from germline, CDR1 is MDHEN and CDR2 is SYDVKM. The CDR3 runs to 14 residues. CDR3 sequence: CASSGGQGPWGYTF. CDR3 DNA sequence: TGTGCCAGCAGCGGAGGACAGGGCCCGTGGGGCTACACCTTC.

This clone occurred once. The chain couples TRBV11-3 to TRBJ2-1; 12 bases agree with TRBD2. Germline V gene data show CDR1 as SGHNT and CDR2 as YENEEA. The CDR3 covers 15 residues. V lost 5 bases to trimming and J lost 5 bases; unmatched junction nucleotides: 4. CDR3 protein: CASSRRLAGDNEQFF. In nucleotides, the CDR3 is TGTGCCAGCAGCCGCCGACTAGCGGGGGACAATGAGCAGTTCTTC. Together with reference TRBV11-3 and TRBJ2-1, the CDR3 gives the full variable domain: EAGVVQSPRYKIIEKKQPVAFWCNPISGHNTLYWYLQNLGQGPELLIRYENEEAVDDSQLPKDRFSAERLKGVDSTLKIQPAELGDSAVYLCASSRRLAGDNEQFFGPGTRLTVL.

The chain is built from TRBV29-1 and TRBJ1-1; no clear D gene. Trimming stripped 0 bases from V and 4 bases from J, with 9 bases between. There are 13 residues in the CDR3. The germline V gene has CDR1 SQVTM and CDR2 ANQGSEA. The CDR3 region is CSVEEGIGTEAFF. The CDR3 DNA reads as TGCAGCGTTGAAGAGGGGATCGGCACTGAAGCTTTCTTT.

The rearrangement uses TRBV7-2 and TRBJ2-3; 14 nucleotides agree with TRBD2. V was pared by 1 base and J by 11 bases, with 8 bases of the junction left unmatched. Germline values: CDR1 SGHTA, CDR2 FQGNSA. This CDR3 has 16 amino acids. CDR3 amino acids: CASSLEGTSGRNRQYF. CDR3 nucleotide sequence: TGTGCCAGCAGCTTAGAGGGGACTAGCGGGAGAAACCGGCAGTATTTT.

The rearrangement uses TRBV10-3 and TRBJ2-1, with a weak D call TRBD1 (6 bases). Deletions cut 0 bases from V and 4 bases from J, with 10 bases between. Germline V gives CDR1 ENHRY, CDR2 SYGVKD. The CDR3 spans 15 residues. The CDR3 coding sequence is TGTGCCATCAGTGAGTCGAAAGGACAGTACAATGAGCAGTTCTTC. It translates to CAISESKGQYNEQFF.

The chain carries TRBV7-9 and TRBJ1-1; no definite D call. With 5 bases removed from V and 0 bases from J, the gap between germline ends came to 4 bases. The CDR3 extends over 12 amino acids. From germline, CDR1 is SEHNR and CDR2 FQNEAQ (reference sequence). The CDR3 DNA sequence: TGTGCCAGCAGCAAACTGAACACTGAAGCTTTCTTT. Translation gives CASSKLNTEAFF.